Below, 12 T cell receptor beta chains from the same sample are listed, as sequenced in a study of T cells after yellow fever vaccination. TCRdb reprocessed the 5' RACE reads with MiXCR, giving one entry per CDR3 protein. This sample has approximately 550,000 distinct CDR3 sequences; 15% to 20% occur once, and the top ten carry about 13%. Sequencing used PBMCs, obtained 15 days after the yellow fever booster vaccination. The receptors shown here come from a man aged 30 to 45 who received the YFV17D yellow fever vaccine.

The chain combines TRBV29-1 with TRBJ2-5; TRBD2 aligns across 8 bases. The V and J ends lost 7 bases and 4 bases, in that order; junction bases with no gene match: 5. The germline gives CDR1 SQVTM, CDR2 ANQGSEA. The CDR3 spans 12 residues. As DNA, the CDR3 is TGCAGCGCCGGGGGGGGTTCAGAGACCCAGTACTTC. Translated, it gives CSAGGGSETQYF.

This chain uses TRBV12-3 or TRBV12-4 with TRBJ2-1, with 12 bases that match TRBD1. This CDR3 is 17 amino acids long. The J segment lost 9 bases and the V segment lost 1 base, leaving 10 bases of the junction unmatched. The CDR3 coding sequence is TGTGCCAGCAGTTTAGTGGGGACAGGGGGCATTTTTGGTGAGCAGTTCTTC. Its translation: CASSLVGTGGIFGEQFF.

This chain connects TRBV6-2 or TRBV6-3 to TRBJ2-2, with D tentatively TRBD2 (5 bases). With 8 bases removed from V and 7 bases from J, the gap between germline ends came to 11 bases. CDR3 length equals 12 residues. Germline V gene lookup returns CDR1 MNHEY and CDR2 SVGEGT. The CDR3 DNA follows: TGTGCCAGCGGACTTACTTACGGGGAGCTGTTTTTT. As protein: CASGLTYGELFF.

The chain is built from TRBV29-1 and TRBJ2-3; D is uncertain. Germline values: CDR1 SQVTM, CDR2 ANQGSEA. With 7 bases removed from V and 6 bases from J, the gap between germline ends came to 20 bases. There are 14 residues in the CDR3. CDR3 nucleotides: TGCAGCGCTCCACCTGCGCAGGCAGGTGATACGCAGTATTTT. Protein: CSAPPAQAGDTQYF.

The chain uses TRBV7-2 and TRBJ2-1, with a tentative D call TRBD1 (5 bases). The CDR3 runs to 15 residues. Trimming cost V 1 base and J 6 bases, with 13 bases left between them. Germline V lookup: CDR1 SGHTA, CDR2 FQGNSA. CDR3 sequence (DNA): TGTGCCAGCAGCTTAGTCCAGGGTTTCGGCAATGAGCAGTTCTTC. Its protein is CASSLVQGFGNEQFF. Together with reference TRBV7-2 and TRBJ2-1, the CDR3 gives the full variable domain: GAGVSQSPSNKVTEKGKDVELRCDPISGHTALYWYRQSLGQGLEFLIYFQGNSAPDKSGLPSDRFSAERTGGSVSTLTIQRTQQEDSAVYLCASSLVQGFGNEQFFGPGTRLTVL.

The V gene is TRBV3-1, the J gene TRBJ2-3; the D gene is possibly TRBD2 (5 bases). Germline CDR1 LGHDT, CDR2 YNNKEL (reference sequence). This CDR3 region has 16 residues. V was cut by 0 bases and J by 0 bases, with 10 bases left in between. The CDR3 protein is CASSQDSVVSTDTQYF. Written as DNA, the CDR3 is TGTGCCAGCAGCCAAGATAGCGTGGTCAGCACAGATACGCAGTATTTT.

This clonotype was seen only a few times. V is TRBV20-1 and J is TRBJ2-1; 12 nucleotides match TRBD2. Losses at the gene ends were 1 base for V and 0 bases for J; bases not matched to a gene: 7. This CDR3 comprises 18 residues. Germline V gives CDR1 DFQATT, CDR2 SNEGSKA (reference sequence). The CDR3 region is CSARGLAGVRGSYNEQFF. DNA for the CDR3: TGCAGTGCTAGAGGACTAGCGGGAGTCAGGGGCTCCTACAATGAGCAGTTCTTC.

The chain uses TRBV20-1 and TRBJ2-1; maybe TRBD1 (6 bases). The germline CDR1 and CDR2 sequences are DFQATT and SNEGSKA (reference sequence). CDR3 length equals 12 residues. The V end was cut by 6 bases, the J end by 10 bases, with 16 bases between. Here the CDR3 reads CSADTGIQEQFF. CDR3 nucleotide sequence: TGCAGTGCCGACACAGGGATCCAGGAGCAGTTCTTC.

This clonotype turned up a few times. V gene TRBV18 combines with J gene TRBJ2-7; 8 nucleotides align to TRBD1. Trimming cost V 5 bases and J 0 bases; bases outside gene matches: 6. This CDR3 has 15 residues. CDR1 KGHSH and CDR2 LQKENI come from the germline V gene. CDR3 nucleotides: TGTGCCAGCTCATGGGCGGACAGGGCCTCCTACGAGCAGTACTTC. Translation gives CASSWADRASYEQYF.

The rearrangement joins TRBV30 to TRBJ1-1; no clear D gene. The V gene's germline CDR1 is GTSNPN and CDR2 SVGIG (reference sequence). This CDR3 has 11 amino acids. Trimming took off 0 bases at V and 6 bases at J, with 5 bases between the two ends. The DNA for the CDR3 is TGTGCCTGGAGTGTAAGGGCTGAAGCTTTCTTT. Residues: CAWSVRAEAFF.

The chain couples TRBV5-1 to TRBJ2-7, with D perhaps matching TRBD1 (6 bases). V was pared by 2 bases and J by 2 bases, with 8 bases between. CDR1 is SGHRS and CDR2 is YFSETQ in the germline V gene. The CDR3 extends over 13 amino acids. For the CDR3, the DNA is TGCGCCAGCAGCTTAGAGGGGGCCTACGAGCAGTACTTC. This sequence encodes CASSLEGAYEQYF.

This clonotype was seen a few times. CDR3: CSARDSGTGRDQPQHF. CDR3 DNA: TGCAGTGCTAGAGACTCTGGGACAGGGAGGGATCAGCCCCAGCATTTT. The V gene is TRBV20-1, the J gene TRBJ1-5; TRBD1 agrees at 9 bases. Germline lookup yields CDR1 DFQATT and CDR2 SNEGSKA (reference sequence). CDR3 size: 16 residues. With 0 bases clipped from V and 5 bases from J, the junction kept 8 bases outside the gene matches.